These 9 T cell receptor beta chains originate from one sample sequenced in a study of T-cell memory formation after mild COVID-19. One entry per CDR3 protein, called by TCRdb with MiXCR from the 5' RACE reads. The data show 500,000 to 600,000 distinct CDR3 sequences, roughly 18% seen once. The sequenced material came from PBMCs or a T cell subset sorted from them (not recorded which). Receptor source: an adult woman who had mild COVID-19 (a few samples of this study predate the infection). Cell type and time point are not known.

This clonotype was seen at least ten times. V usage is TRBV29-1 and J usage is TRBJ2-7, with D possibly called TRBD1 or TRBD2 (5 bases each). Germline lookup yields CDR1 SQVTM and CDR2 ANQGSEA. This CDR3 is built from 12 residues. V was trimmed by 3 bases and J by 3 bases, leaving 9 bases between them. The CDR3 region is CSVEGVGYEQYF. In DNA form, the CDR3 reads TGCAGCGTTGAGGGGGTTGGCTACGAGCAGTACTTC.

This clonotype was seen a few times. The rearrangement uses TRBV15 and TRBJ2-7; D gene uncertain. V lost 0 bases to trimming and J lost 2 bases, with 5 bases between them. There are 13 residues in the CDR3. Germline CDR1 and CDR2: LNHNV and YYDKDF (reference sequence). CDR3 nucleotide sequence: TGTGCCACCAGCAGAGATGGTCCCTACGAGCAGTACTTC. This sequence encodes CATSRDGPYEQYF.

This clonotype occurred many times. This chain uses TRBV12-3 or TRBV12-4 with TRBJ1-4; 7 bases are a match to TRBD1. V lost 6 bases and J lost 8; bases outside the gene matches: 12. This CDR3 has 15 residues. CDR3 in DNA: TGTGCCAGCAGATCTGGACAGGCAGCAAGGGAAAAACTGTTTTTT. Amino acids: CASRSGQAAREKLFF.

The rearrangement links TRBV13 to TRBJ2-7; D may match TRBD1 or TRBD2 (5 bases each). Germline CDR1 and CDR2: PRHDT and FYEKMQ (reference sequence). The CDR3 extends over 15 amino acids. The V end lost 5 bases, the J end lost 4 bases, and 18 bases lay between the germline ends. CDR3 amino acids: CASSVRGTKGYEQYF. The CDR3 DNA is TGTGCCAGCAGCGTTCGGGGCACAAAGGGGTACGAGCAGTACTTC.

The sample holds a few counts of this clonotype. This rearrangement joins TRBV15 to TRBJ2-1, with 11 bases fitting TRBD2. This CDR3 spans 16 amino acids. Per germline, CDR1 LNHNV and CDR2 YYDKDF (reference sequence). V lost 6 bases to trimming and J lost 2 bases; unmatched junction nucleotides: 6. The CDR3 coding sequence is TGTGCCACCAGAAGTAGCGGGAGGGCCCCCTACAATGAGCAGTTCTTC. Its translation is CATRSSGRAPYNEQFF.

This clonotype was observed many times. V usage is TRBV12-3 or TRBV12-4 and J usage is TRBJ1-3; 8 bases agree with TRBD1. Trimming cost V 5 bases and J 0 bases; bases outside gene matches: 3. CDR3 length: 15 amino acids. The CDR3: CASSRQGISGNTIYF. In DNA form, the CDR3 reads TGTGCCAGCAGTCGACAGGGGATCTCTGGAAACACCATATATTTT.

This clonotype was recorded at least ten times. The chain is built from TRBV30 and TRBJ2-3; D gene ambiguous. Trimming took off 4 bases at V and 5 bases at J, with 13 bases between the two ends. Germline CDR1 is GTSNPN and CDR2 is SVGIG (reference sequence). The CDR3 contains 13 residues. CDR3 amino acids: CAWTNLGGDTQYF. As DNA, the CDR3 is TGTGCCTGGACGAACCTGGGCGGAGATACGCAGTATTTT.

The chain couples TRBV9 to TRBJ2-3; 10 nucleotides align to TRBD2. CDR3 length: 17 amino acids. Germline CDR1 and CDR2: SGDLS and YYNGEE. Trimming removed 0 bases from V and 3 bases from J; junction bases left unmatched: 7. The CDR3 sequence is CASSVGGAGGRTDTQYF. For the CDR3, the DNA is TGTGCCAGCAGCGTAGGAGGAGCGGGAGGGCGGACAGATACGCAGTATTTT.

A few counts support this clonotype. The chain uses TRBV5-6 and TRBJ1-1; 12 bases line up with TRBD1. V shed 4 bases and J 5 bases; nucleotides not matched to a gene: 6. The CDR3 is made up of 15 amino acids. The germline V gene has CDR1 SGHDT and CDR2 YYEEEE. CDR3: CASSHRDRGLTEAFF. The DNA for the CDR3 is TGTGCCAGCAGCCACCGGGACAGGGGGCTTACTGAAGCTTTCTTT.